The 29 T cell receptor beta chains in this list originate from one sample, sequenced in a study of blood T cell repertoires in COVID-19. Assay used: immunoSEQ multiplex PCR; TCRdb lists only in-frame clones, some missing. The table lists tens of thousands of clones, 80% to 90% of them singletons. Sequencing used peripheral blood. The receptors derive from a man aged 40-55 years with acute or convalescent COVID-19.

The genes are TRBV5-5 and TRBJ1-5; no definite D call. Looked up from germline, CDR1 is SGHKS and CDR2 is YYEKEE (reference sequence). V was trimmed by 4 bases and J by 9 bases, leaving 29 bases between them. The CDR3 sequence is 18 residues long. CDR3: CASSLNFGRMSEGGPQHF. DNA of the CDR3: TGTGCCAGCAGCCTGAATTTCGGGAGGATGAGTGAAGGTGGGCCCCAGCATTTT.

V gene TRBV7-2 combines with J gene TRBJ2-3; no clear D gene. The V gene lost 3 bases and the J gene lost 5 bases, with 9 bases spanning the gap. CDR3 length equals 13 residues. In germline, CDR1 is SGHTA, CDR2 FQGNSA. The CDR3, as DNA: TGTGCCAGCAGCTTTACGTTCGGAGATACGCAGTATTTT. Residues: CASSFTFGDTQYF.

The chain combines TRBV12-3 or TRBV12-4 with TRBJ2-7, with 8 bases identical to TRBD2. The CDR3 is 13 amino acids. The ends lost 7 bases at V and 0 bases at J; junction bases unmatched: 2. CDR3 bases: TGTGCCAGCACGGGGGGGTCCTCCTACGAGCAGTACTTC. It codes for CASTGGSSYEQYF.

The V gene is TRBV4-2, the J gene TRBJ2-3; 8 nucleotides agree with TRBD2. Losses at the gene ends were 1 base for V and 3 bases for J; bases not matched to a gene: 9. This CDR3 is built from 17 residues. In germline, CDR1 is LGHNA, CDR2 YNFKEQ. The CDR3 region is CASSQVRRGVNTDTQYF. CDR3 nucleotide sequence: TGTGCCAGCAGCCAAGTGAGGCGGGGGGTCAATACAGATACGCAGTATTTT.

This rearrangement joins TRBV7-2 to TRBJ2-5; TRBD2 aligns across 7 bases. The CDR3 has 14 amino acids. J was trimmed by 1 base and V by 4 bases; bases with no gene match: 3. Germline CDR1 SGHTA, CDR2 FQGNSA. CDR3 DNA sequence: TGTGCCAGCAGCTCAGGGAGGGCCCAAGAGACCCAGTACTTC. Protein: CASSSGRAQETQYF.

The J gene is TRBJ1-2, the V gene TRBV3-1 (or the pseudogene TRBV3-2); 12 bases are shared with TRBD1. Germline V gene data show CDR1 as LGHDT and CDR2 as YNNKEL (reference sequence). The CDR3 consists of 15 residues. The V segment lost 3 bases and the J segment 7 bases; nucleotides outside the gene matches: 6. The CDR3 nucleotides read TGTGCCAGCAGCCACCGGGACAGGGGGCAGAGTGGCTACACCTTC. Amino acids: CASSHRDRGQSGYTF.

V is TRBV6-5 and J is TRBJ1-5, with TRBD1 identical over 9 bases. Trimming cost V 7 bases and J 5 bases; bases outside gene matches: 9. CDR1 is MNHEY, CDR2 SVGAGI, per germline. The CDR3 totals 15 residues. CDR3 loop: CASNLDGQGYQPQHF. The DNA of the CDR3 is TGTGCCAGCAACTTAGACGGACAGGGGTATCAGCCCCAGCATTTT.

This clone was seen more than once but under ten times. The J gene is TRBJ2-1, the V gene TRBV11-3; D possibly corresponds to TRBD2 (5 bases). CDR3 size: 17 residues. The V end lost 5 bases, the J end lost 0 bases, and 17 bases lay between the germline ends. Germline V gives CDR1 SGHNT, CDR2 YENEEA. In DNA, the CDR3 is TGTGCCAGCAGCCTTCTTCGGGGTCTAAGCTCCTACAATGAGCAGTTCTTC. Translating gives CASSLLRGLSSYNEQFF.

A few counts support this clone. The J gene is TRBJ2-7, the V gene TRBV7-2, with 8 bases fitting TRBD2. The CDR3 is made up of 15 amino acids. V shed 5 bases and J 3 bases; nucleotides not matched to a gene: 9. Looked up from germline, CDR1 is SGHTA and CDR2 is FQGNSA. The CDR3 spells CASSTSGLGGYEQYF. The CDR3 DNA reads as TGTGCCAGCAGCACCTCGGGACTAGGGGGCTACGAGCAGTACTTC. Looking up the rest from reference TRBV7-2 and TRBJ2-7 gives the full variable domain: GAGVSQSPSNKVTEKGKDVELRCDPISGHTALYWYRQSLGQGLEFLIYFQGNSAPDKSGLPSDRFSAERTGGSVSTLTIQRTQQEDSAVYLCASSTSGLGGYEQYFGPGTRLTVT.

The V and J genes are TRBV5-1 and TRBJ1-2; 8 positions agree with TRBD1. Germline V gene data show CDR1 as SGHRS and CDR2 as YFSETQ. CDR3 length: 17 amino acids. The V and J ends lost 1 base and 1 base, in that order; junction bases with no gene match: 9. The CDR3 is CASSLRSGGGHNYGYTF. The CDR3 nucleotides are TGCGCCAGCAGCTTGAGGTCAGGGGGCGGTCATAACTATGGCTACACCTTC.

The rearrangement uses TRBV5-1 and TRBJ2-5, with D possibly matching TRBD2 (5 bases). The CDR3 extends over 13 amino acids. Germline CDR1 is SGHRS and CDR2 is YFSETQ. Between the trimmed V and J ends, which lost 5 bases and 1 base, there was a span of 9 bases. CDR3 sequence reads: CASREGSQETQYF. As DNA, the CDR3 is TGCGCCAGCAGAGAGGGTAGCCAAGAGACCCAGTACTTC.

This clone was counted a single time. The chain is built from TRBV19 and TRBJ2-1, with a tentative D call TRBD1 (6 bases). CDR1 LNHDA and CDR2 SQIVND come from the germline V gene (reference sequence). This CDR3 contains 15 residues. The ends were cut back, 6 bases at V and 0 bases at J, with 12 bases in the middle. CDR3 in DNA: TGTGCCAGTAGGCGACAGGACAGCTCCTACAATGAGCAGTTCTTC. Encoded protein: CASRRQDSSYNEQFF.

The rearrangement links TRBV5-5 to TRBJ1-2; 9 bases fit TRBD1. CDR3 length: 14 residues. The ends lost 2 bases at V and 8 bases at J; junction bases unmatched: 7. In germline, CDR1 is SGHKS, CDR2 YYEKEE (reference sequence). This chain's CDR3 is CASSFPGTGKGYTF. In DNA form, the CDR3 reads TGTGCCAGCAGCTTTCCCGGGACAGGGAAGGGCTACACCTTC.

The rearrangement links TRBV24-1 to TRBJ2-2, with D possibly being TRBD2 (6 bases). The CDR3 runs to 13 residues. Trimming took off 5 bases at V and 6 bases at J, with 9 bases between the two ends. CDR1 and CDR2 (germline): KGHDR, SFDVKD. CDR3 bases: TGTGCCACCAGTGTCACTAGCCCCGGGGAGCTGTTTTTT. Amino acid sequence: CATSVTSPGELFF.

The chain couples TRBV5-8 to TRBJ1-5, with no clear D. V shed 1 base and J shed 4 bases, with 3 bases lying between them. This CDR3 has 12 residues. Per germline, CDR1 SGHTS and CDR2 YDEGEE. CDR3 in amino acids: CASSLYNQPQHF. CDR3 DNA: TGTGCCAGCAGCTTGTATAATCAGCCCCAGCATTTT.

This clone was seen a single time. The CDR3, as DNA: TGTGCCTCACACATGGGTGGACAGGTCGGCTATGGCTACACCTTC. Translation: CASHMGGQVGYGYTF. The genes are TRBV19 and TRBJ1-2, with 7 bases lining up with TRBD1. CDR1 and CDR2 from the germline V gene are LNHDA and SQIVND (reference sequence). There are 15 residues in the CDR3. With V trimmed by 11 bases and J by 4 bases, 16 bases remained unmatched.

The chain recombines TRBV7-9 with TRBJ2-3, with a weak D call TRBD2 (6 bases). Trimming removed 6 bases from V and 0 bases from J, with 13 bases in between. Germline V gene data show CDR1 as SEHNR and CDR2 as FQNEAQ (reference sequence). The CDR3 totals 15 residues. The CDR3 DNA follows: TGTGCCAGCAGGTCGGTCGCGGGGAGCACAGATACGCAGTATTTT. Residues: CASRSVAGSTDTQYF.

In DNA form, the CDR3 reads TGTGCCAGCAGCCAAAACTTGGGGACAGGGGGCGCAGGCTACACCTTC. It yields the protein CASSQNLGTGGAGYTF. The V call is TRBV4-2, the J call TRBJ1-2, with TRBD1 matching 12 bases. The V segment lost 2 bases and the J segment 8 bases; nucleotides outside the gene matches: 9. This CDR3 is built from 16 residues. Germline V gives CDR1 LGHNA, CDR2 YNFKEQ.

The chain links TRBV10-2 to TRBJ1-5, with 9 bases identical to TRBD1. CDR3 length equals 16 residues. Looked up from germline, CDR1 is WSHSY and CDR2 is SAAADI. V was pared by 8 bases and J by 2 bases, with 10 bases of the junction left unmatched. CDR3 coding DNA: TGCGCCAGCGGTACAGGGGGCGCGATCGGCAATCAGCCCCAGCATTTT. Protein: CASGTGGAIGNQPQHF.

The rearrangement joins TRBV18 to TRBJ1-4, with 7 bases aligning to TRBD1. The CDR3 spans 13 residues. Germline loops: CDR1 KGHSH, CDR2 LQKENI. V was clipped by 2 bases and J by 10 bases; unmatched bases: 4. In nucleotides, the CDR3 is TGTGCCAGCTCACCAGACAGGGACGCAAAACTGTTTTTT. Translated: CASSPDRDAKLFF.

V is TRBV3-1 (or the pseudogene TRBV3-2) and J is TRBJ1-6; 7 bases align to TRBD1. V lost 6 bases to trimming and J lost 7 bases; unmatched junction nucleotides: 6. The CDR3 contains 14 residues. CDR1 and CDR2 from the germline V gene are LGHDT and YNNKEL (reference sequence). Written as DNA, the CDR3 is TGTGCCAGCAGTCACGGACAGGCCAATTCACCCCTCCACTTT. This encodes CASSHGQANSPLHF.

The V and J genes are TRBV12-3 or TRBV12-4 and TRBJ2-5, with TRBD2 matching 9 bases. The CDR3 totals 13 residues. V shed 6 bases and J 5 bases; nucleotides not matched to a gene: 4. The CDR3 DNA follows: TGTGCCAGCAGGCGGAGCGGGGGGGAGACCCAGTACTTC. Protein sequence: CASRRSGGETQYF.

This chain joins TRBV27 and TRBJ2-7; 8 nucleotides line up with TRBD1. V shed 5 bases, J shed 0 bases, and the junction held 9 bases outside the gene matches. Germline V gives CDR1 MNHEY, CDR2 SMNVEV (reference sequence). This CDR3 region has 16 residues. This CDR3 reads CASSPGDRSDSYEQYF. CDR3 bases: TGTGCCAGCAGTCCAGGGGACAGGTCGGACTCCTACGAGCAGTACTTC.

This clone was counted a single time. This rearrangement joins TRBV6-5 to TRBJ1-1, with a tentative D call TRBD1 (6 bases). The CDR3 consists of 15 residues. Germline CDR1 is MNHEY and CDR2 is SVGAGI. Deletions cut 6 bases from V and 5 bases from J, with 19 bases between. The CDR3 region is CASRGGPSGRTEAFF. The CDR3 nucleotides read TGTGCCAGCAGGGGGGGGCCATCGGGGAGGACTGAAGCTTTCTTT.

J is TRBJ2-7 and V is TRBV19; TRBD1 matches at 8 bases. The V gene's germline CDR1 is LNHDA and CDR2 SQIVND (reference sequence). V gave up 6 bases and J gave up 1 base; unmatched junction bases: 5. The CDR3 loop spans 14 amino acids. The CDR3 DNA follows: TGTGCCAGTAGGGACAGGGAGATTTCCTACGAGCAGTACTTC. As protein: CASRDREISYEQYF.

V usage is TRBV6-1 and J usage is TRBJ1-2, with TRBD1 matching over 10 bases. This CDR3 region has 16 residues. The germline V gene encodes CDR1 MNHNS and CDR2 SASEGT. The J segment lost 8 bases and the V segment lost 1 base, leaving 10 bases of the junction unmatched. The CDR3 is CASSEGDRGPTKGYTF. The CDR3 nucleotides read TGTGCCAGCAGTGAAGGAGACAGGGGGCCTACGAAGGGCTACACCTTC.

The chain uses TRBV2 and TRBJ1-4; the D is unclear. The CDR3 totals 13 residues. In germline, CDR1 is SNHLY, CDR2 FYNNEI. The CDR3 reads CATRSHRNEKLFF. In DNA form, the CDR3 reads TGTGCAACTCGGTCGCACCGAAATGAAAAACTGTTTTTT.

This chain connects TRBV14 to TRBJ1-2; possibly TRBD1 for D (6 bases). The CDR3 is 15 amino acids. Germline CDR1 SGHDN, CDR2 FVKESK. The V and J ends lost 4 bases and 7 bases respectively, with 19 bases between them. The CDR3 here is CASSPRQGRAPGYTF. CDR3 coding DNA: TGTGCCAGCAGCCCCCGGCAGGGGAGGGCCCCTGGCTACACCTTC.

The V gene is TRBV14, the J gene TRBJ2-2, with 7 bases that match TRBD2. Germline V gene data show CDR1 as SGHDN and CDR2 as FVKESK. The CDR3 consists of 15 residues. The trim removed 3 bases at V and 6 bases at J, leaving 7 bases unmatched. CDR3 sequence: CASSQGGPRAGELFF. The CDR3 coding sequence is TGTGCCAGCAGCCAGGGAGGGCCTAGAGCCGGGGAGCTGTTTTTT.